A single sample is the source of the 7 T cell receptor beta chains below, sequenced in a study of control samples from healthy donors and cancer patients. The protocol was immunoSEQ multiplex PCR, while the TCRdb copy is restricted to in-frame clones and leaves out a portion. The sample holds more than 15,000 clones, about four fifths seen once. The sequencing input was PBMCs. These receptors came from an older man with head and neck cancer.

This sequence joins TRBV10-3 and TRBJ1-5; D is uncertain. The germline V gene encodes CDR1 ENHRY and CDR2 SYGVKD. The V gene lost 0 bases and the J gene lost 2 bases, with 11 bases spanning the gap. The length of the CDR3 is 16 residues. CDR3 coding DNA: TGTGCCATCAGTGAGTCGATGGGCAAGGGCAATCAGCCCCAGCATTTT. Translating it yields CAISESMGKGNQPQHF.

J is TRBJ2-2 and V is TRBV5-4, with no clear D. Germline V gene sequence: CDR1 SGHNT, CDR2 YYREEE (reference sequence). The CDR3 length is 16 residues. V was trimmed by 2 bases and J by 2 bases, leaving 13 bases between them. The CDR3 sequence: CASSLDTERNTGELFF. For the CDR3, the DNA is TGTGCCAGCAGCTTAGATACAGAAAGAAACACCGGGGAGCTGTTTTTT.

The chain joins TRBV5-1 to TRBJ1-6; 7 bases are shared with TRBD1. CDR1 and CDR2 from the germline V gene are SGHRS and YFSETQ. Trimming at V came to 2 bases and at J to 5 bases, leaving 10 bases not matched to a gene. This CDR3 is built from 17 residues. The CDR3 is CASSFPQGSLNNSPLHF. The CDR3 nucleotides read TGCGCCAGCAGCTTTCCACAGGGGTCCCTGAATAATTCACCCCTCCACTTT.

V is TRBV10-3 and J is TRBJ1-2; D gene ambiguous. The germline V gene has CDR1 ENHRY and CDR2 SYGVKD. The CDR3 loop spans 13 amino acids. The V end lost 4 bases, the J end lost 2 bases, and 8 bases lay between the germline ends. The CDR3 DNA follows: TGTGCCATCAGTGTACAGCAGAACTATGGCTACACCTTC. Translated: CAISVQQNYGYTF.

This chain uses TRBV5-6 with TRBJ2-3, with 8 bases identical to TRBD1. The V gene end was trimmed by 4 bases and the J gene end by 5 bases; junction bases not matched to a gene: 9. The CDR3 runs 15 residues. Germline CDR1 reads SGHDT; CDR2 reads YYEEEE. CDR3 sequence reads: CASSLLDRVEDTQYF. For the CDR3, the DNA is TGTGCCAGCAGCCTGCTGGACAGGGTAGAAGATACGCAGTATTTT.

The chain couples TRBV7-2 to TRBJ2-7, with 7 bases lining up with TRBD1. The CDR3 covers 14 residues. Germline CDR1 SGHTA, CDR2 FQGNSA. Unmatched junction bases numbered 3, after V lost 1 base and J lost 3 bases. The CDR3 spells CASSLGGTVYEQYF. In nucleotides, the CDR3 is TGTGCCAGCAGCTTAGGAGGGACAGTCTACGAGCAGTACTTC.

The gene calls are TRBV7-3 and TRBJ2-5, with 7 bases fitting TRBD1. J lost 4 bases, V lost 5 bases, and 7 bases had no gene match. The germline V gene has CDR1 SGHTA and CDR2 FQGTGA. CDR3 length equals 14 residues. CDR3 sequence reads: CASSPQTGSETQYF. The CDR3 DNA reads TGTGCCAGCAGCCCACAGACAGGGTCAGAGACCCAGTACTTC.